The 6 T cell receptor beta chains reported below all come from one sample, sequenced in a study of regulatory T cells in long-lasting Graves disease. Construction of TCR beta libraries relied on iRepertoire HTBI primers and on Arm-PCR targeting CDR3 regions. MiXCR, applied by TCRdb to the multiplex PCR reads, yields one record per CDR3 protein. The profile shows 400,000 to 650,000 distinct CDR3 sequences, 15% to 20% of them singletons. The time point: newly diagnosed GD, antithyroid drugs for less than 3 months. Extracted RNA from PBMCs served as the source of the TCR library. These same data were also listed under a study on T cells in Graves' hyperthyroidism and ophthalmopathy.

The sample was peripheral blood mononuclear cells (PBMCs), taken at new diagnosis, from a patient treated with antithyroid drugs. These receptors were obtained from a woman in her forties or fifties with Graves disease.

The sample holds a few counts of this clonotype. This chain joins TRBV30 and TRBJ2-7, with a weak D call TRBD2 (5 bases). V was shortened by 2 bases and J by 0 bases, with 20 bases between the two germline ends. This CDR3 is built from 17 residues. CDR1 and CDR2 from the germline V gene are GTSNPN and SVGIG (reference sequence). The CDR3 region is CAWSRDRTERSSYEQYF. In nucleotides, the CDR3 is TGTGCCTGGAGTCGGGATCGGACGGAGCGGAGCTCCTACGAGCAGTACTTC.

This clonotype has ten or more counts. The V and J genes are TRBV28 and TRBJ1-1, with D maybe TRBD1 (6 bases). The V gene's germline CDR1 is MDHEN and CDR2 SYDVKM. This CDR3 has 14 amino acids. The ends were cut back, 5 bases at V and 3 bases at J, with 13 bases in the middle. Here the CDR3 reads CASSTGTLHTEAFF. CDR3 DNA sequence: TGTGCCAGCAGTACCGGGACACTACACACTGAAGCTTTCTTT.

The V gene is TRBV4-1, the J gene TRBJ1-5, with 8 bases lining up with TRBD1. The CDR3 loop spans 17 amino acids. Per germline, CDR1 MGHRA and CDR2 YSYEKL. After removal of 1 base from V and 3 bases from J, the junction contained 8 bases not matched to a gene. The CDR3, as DNA: TGCGCCAGCAGCCAAGTCGGACAGGGTGGTGTCAATCAGCCCCAGCATTTT. Translation: CASSQVGQGGVNQPQHF.

This clonotype occurred many times. The V and J genes are TRBV11-1 and TRBJ1-1, with TRBD1 as a possible D gene (5 bases). The V end was cut by 6 bases, the J end by 8 bases, with 13 bases between. From germline, CDR1 is SGHAT and CDR2 FQDESV (reference sequence). This CDR3 has 12 amino acids. The CDR3 is CASRPPGPEAFF. CDR3 sequence (DNA): TGTGCCAGCAGACCCCCGGGGCCAGAAGCTTTCTTT.

This clonotype was found many times. The rearrangement uses TRBV2 and TRBJ2-3, with D maybe TRBD1 (7 bases). The CDR3 totals 15 residues. V was pared by 6 bases and J by 0 bases, with 13 bases between. Germline values: CDR1 SNHLY, CDR2 FYNNEI. CDR3 loop: CASRQGGSSTDTQYF. In DNA, the CDR3 is TGTGCCAGCAGGCAGGGGGGATCTAGCACAGATACGCAGTATTTT.

The chain is built from TRBV7-3 and TRBJ1-4; 10 positions match TRBD1. The CDR3 consists of 18 residues. The ends lost 2 bases at V and 4 bases at J; junction bases unmatched: 10. The germline CDR1 and CDR2 sequences are SGHTA and FQGTGA. Written as DNA, the CDR3 is TGTGCCAGCAGCTTAGCGCCCCCGGACAGGGGGAGTAATGAAAAACTGTTTTTT. Encoded protein: CASSLAPPDRGSNEKLFF.